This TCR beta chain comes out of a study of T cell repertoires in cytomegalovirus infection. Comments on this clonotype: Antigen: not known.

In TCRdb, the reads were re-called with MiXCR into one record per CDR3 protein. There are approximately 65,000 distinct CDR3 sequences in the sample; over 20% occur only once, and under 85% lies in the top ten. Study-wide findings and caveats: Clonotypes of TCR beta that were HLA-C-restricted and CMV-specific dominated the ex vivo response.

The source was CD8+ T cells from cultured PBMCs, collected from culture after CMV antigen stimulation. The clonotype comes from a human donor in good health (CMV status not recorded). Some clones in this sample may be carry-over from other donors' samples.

The CDR3 nucleotides read TGCGCCAGCAGCTTGGGAACACAGCTGGGGGGCTACACCTTC. It yields the protein CASSLGTQLGGYTF. The rearrangement uses TRBV5-1 and TRBJ1-2; D gene unclear. The CDR3 sequence is 14 residues long. CDR1 and CDR2 from the germline V gene are SGHRS and YFSETQ. V was shortened by 0 bases and J by 8 bases, with 14 bases between the two germline ends.